These T cell receptor beta chains were read from a single sample in a study of T cells after posttransplantation cyclophosphamide. Produced via immunoSEQ multiplex PCR; TCRdb's table is partial and in-frame only. The specimen has around 6,700 clones, none found just once. Sequencing used PBMCs, obtained after an allogeneic stem cell transplant with post-transplant cyclophosphamide. These TCRs come from a male patient in his thirties who received an allogeneic stem cell transplant from an unrelated donor, was CMV-positive, and had acute and chronic GVHD. Among the T cells, some may be from the graft donor. Both conserved end residues are part of each CDR3. The D gene is left open where the match is weak. A row's size may be missing; if present it is once, few, many or a size class.

j_gene,abundance,v_gene,d_gene,CDR3nt,CDR3aa
TRBJ2-3,few,TRBV11-3,.,TGTGCCAGCAGCTTCTCTGGAGAGGCAGATACGCAGTATTTT,CASSFSGEADTQYF
TRBJ2-7,many,TRBV4-3,TRBD2,TGCGCCAGCAGCCAAGGGACTAGCGGGAGACGCGAGCAGTACTTC,CASSQGTSGRREQYF
TRBJ1-5,many,TRBV18,.,TGTGCCAGCTCACCACGGGAAAGCACTGGCCAGGGGCCCCAGCATTTT,CASSPRESTGQGPQHF
TRBJ2-6,many,TRBV25-1,.,TGTGCCAGCAGTTACAGCTCTGGGGCCAACGTCCTGACTTTC,CASSYSSGANVLTF
TRBJ1-2,many,TRBV6-4,TRBD1,TGTGCCAGCAGCCGAAGACAGGGTTCTAACTATGGCTACACCTTC,CASSRRQGSNYGYTF
TRBJ2-3,many,TRBV27,.,TGTGCCAGCAGTGGTAGGGGGTCCCGCACAGATACGCAGTATTTT,CASSGRGSRTDTQYF
TRBJ2-3,many,TRBV14,.,TGTGCCAGCAGCCGTCAAACGGCAGATACGCAGTATTTT,CASSRQTADTQYF
TRBJ2-1,many,TRBV30,TRBD2,TGTGCCTGGAGTGGGACCGGGACTAGATGGTTCTTC,CAWSGTGTRWFF
TRBJ2-5,few,TRBV10-3,TRBD2,TGTGCCCCCATACTTCGGGTAGCGGGGCCAACTGGGGAGACCCAGTACTTC,CAPILRVAGPTGETQYF
TRBJ2-1,many,TRBV6-4,TRBD2,TGTGCCAGCAGTGAGGGGACTAGCGGTTACAATGAGCAGTTCTTC,CASSEGTSGYNEQFF
TRBJ1-2,medium-sized,TRBV7-2,.,TGTGCCAGCAGCTTAGTTAGTCTGGAGATTGGTAACTATGGCTACACCTTC,CASSLVSLEIGNYGYTF
TRBJ2-7,many,TRBV6-5,.,TGTGCCAGCAGGGCGGGACTGGGGGAGCAGTACTTC,CASRAGLGEQYF
TRBJ2-4,many,TRBV19,TRBD2,TGTGCCAGTAGAATTCCGGGAGGCGTCGACATTCAGTACTTC,CASRIPGGVDIQYF
TRBJ2-7,.,TRBV5-4,.,TGTGCCAGCAGCTTGGAGTGGGCCGGCTACGAGCAGTACTTC,CASSLEWAGYEQYF
TRBJ2-7,.,TRBV5-1,.,TGCGCCAGCAGCTTAGGAACAGGGATCCACGAGCAGTACTTC,CASSLGTGIHEQYF
TRBJ1-1,many,TRBV4-1,.,TGCGCCAGCAGCCGCGGGCTGAACACTGAAGCTTTCTTT,CASSRGLNTEAFF
TRBJ2-3,many,TRBV10-1,.,TGCGCCAGCAGTGAGCCGCGGAGAAACACAGATACGCAGTATTTT,CASSEPRRNTDTQYF
TRBJ1-1,many,TRBV18,.,TGTGCCAGCTCGGAGATACAGGGCGGGGCTTTCTTT,CASSEIQGGAFF
TRBJ2-1,many,TRBV6-6,.,TGTGCCAGCAGTTACTCCGGGGGTTTTGAGCAGTTCTTC,CASSYSGGFEQFF
TRBJ2-7,many,TRBV27,TRBD2,TGTGCCAGCAGAGATAGCGGGAGGGGACCCTACGAGCAGTACTTC,CASRDSGRGPYEQYF
TRBJ1-2,many,TRBV18,.,TGTGCCAGCTCACCACCGGAGGAGGGGTGGGCTAACTATGGCTACACCTTC,CASSPPEEGWANYGYTF
TRBJ2-7,few,TRBV14,TRBD1,TGTGCCAGCAGCCAAGATAGTGGGACAGGGGTTTCGTCGAGGCAGTACTTC,CASSQDSGTGVSSRQYF
TRBJ2-1,many,TRBV5-1,.,TGCGCCAGCAGCTTCGGAGACTCCTACAATGAGCAGTTCTTC,CASSFGDSYNEQFF
TRBJ2-7,many,TRBV6-5,TRBD2,TGTGCCAGCAGTCTAAGCGGGATTGGAGAGCAGTACTTC,CASSLSGIGEQYF
TRBJ2-5,many,TRBV7-2,TRBD2,TGTGCCAGCAGCGCGGGACTAGCGGGAGAGACCCAGTACTTC,CASSAGLAGETQYF
TRBJ2-5,many,TRBV7-2,TRBD1,TGTGCCAGCAGCCCAGGGACAGGGTGGCAGACCCAGTACTTC,CASSPGTGWQTQYF
TRBJ1-2,many,TRBV5-1,TRBD1,TGCGCCAGCAGCACCAGGACAGGGGGCGGCTATGGCTACACCTTC,CASSTRTGGGYGYTF
TRBJ1-5,many,TRBV14,TRBD1,TGTGCCAGCAGCCAAGGGGACAGTCAGCCCCAGCATTTT,CASSQGDSQPQHF